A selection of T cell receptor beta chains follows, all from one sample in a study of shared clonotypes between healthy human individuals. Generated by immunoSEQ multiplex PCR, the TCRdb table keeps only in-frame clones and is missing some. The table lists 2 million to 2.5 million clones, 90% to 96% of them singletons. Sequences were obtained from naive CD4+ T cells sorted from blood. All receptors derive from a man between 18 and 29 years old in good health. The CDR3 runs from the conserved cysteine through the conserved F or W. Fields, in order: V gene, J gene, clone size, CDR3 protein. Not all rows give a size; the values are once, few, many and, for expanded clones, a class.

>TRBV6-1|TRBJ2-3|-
CASTSPLTDTQYF
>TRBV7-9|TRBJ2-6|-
CASSSRLFSGANVLTF
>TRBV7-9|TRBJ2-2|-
CASSLLETLTGELFF
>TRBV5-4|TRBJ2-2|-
CASSLVSSSSGELFF
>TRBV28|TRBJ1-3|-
CASSPGTVPGNTIYF
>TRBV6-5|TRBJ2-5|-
CASSYSGTGRQETQYF
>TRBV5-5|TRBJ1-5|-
CASSLDGQSHQPQHF
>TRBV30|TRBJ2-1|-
CAWSKPGTGFYNEQFF
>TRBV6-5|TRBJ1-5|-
CASKGASNQPQHF
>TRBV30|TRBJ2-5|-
CAWSEGSWYQETQYF
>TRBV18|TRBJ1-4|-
CASGGTGFEKLFF
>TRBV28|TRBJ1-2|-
CASSLSQLGNYGYTF
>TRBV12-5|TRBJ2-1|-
CASGLTGVGYNEQFF
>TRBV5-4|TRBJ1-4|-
CASTMTGGNEKLFF
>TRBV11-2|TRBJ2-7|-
CASSFDRGASYEQYF
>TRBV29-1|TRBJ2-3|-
CSVEIAGDTQYF
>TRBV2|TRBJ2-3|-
CASSVQGGSSLDTQYF
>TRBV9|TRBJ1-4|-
CASSAGPTTNEKLFF
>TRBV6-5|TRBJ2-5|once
CASSSMGREGRETQYF
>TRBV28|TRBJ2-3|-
CASSFSQGGFTDTQYF
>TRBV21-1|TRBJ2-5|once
CASSTTGTSGGAFETQYF
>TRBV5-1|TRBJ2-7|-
CASSLVGNEQYF
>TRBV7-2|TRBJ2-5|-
CASSQGTSGVFPSETQYF
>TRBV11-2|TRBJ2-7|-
CASSLDAGQGHYEQYF
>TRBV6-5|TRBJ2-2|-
CASSGGPTGELFF
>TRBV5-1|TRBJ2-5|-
CASSPGVETQYF
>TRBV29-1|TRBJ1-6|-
CSVVLGQHNSPLHF
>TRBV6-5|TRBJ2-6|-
CASNRGSGANVLTF
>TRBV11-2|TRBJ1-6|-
CASSGRGSSYNSPLHF
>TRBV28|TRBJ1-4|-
CASSPPKEKLFF
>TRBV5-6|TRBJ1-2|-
CASSPPGGGRTYGYTF
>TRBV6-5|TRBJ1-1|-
CASSYSTGARSTEAFF
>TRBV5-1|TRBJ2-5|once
CASSGTPGETQYF
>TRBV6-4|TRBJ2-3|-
CASSARTRPDTQYF
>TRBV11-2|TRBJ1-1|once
CASSLEQGEAFF
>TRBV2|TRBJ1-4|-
CASRFRGAGEKLFF
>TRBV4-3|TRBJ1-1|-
CASSQDQPLRGAFF
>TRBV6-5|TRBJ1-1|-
CASSYPGTGGRDTFF
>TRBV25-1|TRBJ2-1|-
CASSEYPAREFHEQFF